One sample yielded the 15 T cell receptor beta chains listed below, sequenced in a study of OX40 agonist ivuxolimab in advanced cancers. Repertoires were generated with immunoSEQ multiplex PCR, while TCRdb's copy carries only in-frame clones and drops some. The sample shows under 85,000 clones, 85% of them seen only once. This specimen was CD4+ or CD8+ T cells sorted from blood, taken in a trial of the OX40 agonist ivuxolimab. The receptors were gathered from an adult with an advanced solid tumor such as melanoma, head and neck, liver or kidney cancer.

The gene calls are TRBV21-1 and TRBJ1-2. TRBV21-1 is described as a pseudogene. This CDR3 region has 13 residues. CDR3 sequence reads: CASSNSLLFGYTF. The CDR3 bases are TGTGCCAGCAGCAATTCCCTATTATTCGGCTACACCTTC.

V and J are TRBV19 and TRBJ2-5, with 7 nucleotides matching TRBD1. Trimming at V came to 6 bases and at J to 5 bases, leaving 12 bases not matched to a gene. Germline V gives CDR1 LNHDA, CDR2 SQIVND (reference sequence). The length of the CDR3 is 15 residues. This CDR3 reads CASRQQGRLRETQYF. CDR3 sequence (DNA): TGTGCCAGTAGACAACAGGGGCGCCTGAGGGAGACCCAGTACTTC.

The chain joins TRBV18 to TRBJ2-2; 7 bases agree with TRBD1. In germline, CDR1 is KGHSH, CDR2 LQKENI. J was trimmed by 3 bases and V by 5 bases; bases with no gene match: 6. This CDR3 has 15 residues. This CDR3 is CASSFGQADTGELFF. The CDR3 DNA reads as TGTGCCAGCTCATTCGGACAGGCTGACACCGGGGAGCTGTTTTTT.

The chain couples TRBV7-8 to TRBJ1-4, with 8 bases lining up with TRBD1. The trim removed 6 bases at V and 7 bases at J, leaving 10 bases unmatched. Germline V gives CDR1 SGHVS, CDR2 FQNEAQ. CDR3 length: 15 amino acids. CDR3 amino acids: CASRPQGALGEKLFF. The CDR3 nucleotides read TGTGCCAGCAGACCCCAGGGGGCGCTGGGTGAAAAACTGTTTTTT.

The CDR3 spells CASSVGGAREQYF. The CDR3 DNA follows: TGTGCCAGCAGTGTCGGGGGGGCACGTGAGCAGTACTTC. The J gene is TRBJ2-7, the V gene TRBV2, with TRBD2 identical over 8 bases. The CDR3 is 13 residues long. The V gene's germline CDR1 is SNHLY and CDR2 FYNNEI. V dropped 4 bases and J dropped 7; count of bases not matched to a gene: 6.

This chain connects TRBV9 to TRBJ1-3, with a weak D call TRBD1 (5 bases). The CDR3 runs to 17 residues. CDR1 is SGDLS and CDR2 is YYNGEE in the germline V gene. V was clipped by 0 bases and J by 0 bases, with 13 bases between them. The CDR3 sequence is CASSVGTLGGSGNTIYF. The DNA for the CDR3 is TGTGCCAGCAGCGTAGGGACACTTGGAGGCTCTGGAAACACCATATATTTT.

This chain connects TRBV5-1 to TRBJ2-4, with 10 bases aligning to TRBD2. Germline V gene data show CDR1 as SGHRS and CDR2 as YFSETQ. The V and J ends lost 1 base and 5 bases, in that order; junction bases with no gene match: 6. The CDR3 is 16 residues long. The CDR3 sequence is CASSLSPSGGENIQYF. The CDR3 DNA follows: TGCGCCAGCAGCTTGTCTCCTAGCGGGGGTGAAAACATTCAGTACTTC.

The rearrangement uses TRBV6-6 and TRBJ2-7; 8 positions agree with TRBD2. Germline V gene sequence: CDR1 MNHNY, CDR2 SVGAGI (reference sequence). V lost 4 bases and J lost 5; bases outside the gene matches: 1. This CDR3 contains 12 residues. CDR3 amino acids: CASSSGGNEQYF. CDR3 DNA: TGTGCCAGCAGTTCGGGGGGGAACGAGCAGTACTTC.

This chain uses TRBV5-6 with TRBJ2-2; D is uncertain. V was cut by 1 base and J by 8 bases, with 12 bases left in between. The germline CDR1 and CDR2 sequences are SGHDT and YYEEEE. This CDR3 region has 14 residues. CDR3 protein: CASSLNLGPGELFF. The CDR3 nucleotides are TGTGCCAGCAGCTTGAACCTGGGCCCGGGGGAGCTGTTTTTT.

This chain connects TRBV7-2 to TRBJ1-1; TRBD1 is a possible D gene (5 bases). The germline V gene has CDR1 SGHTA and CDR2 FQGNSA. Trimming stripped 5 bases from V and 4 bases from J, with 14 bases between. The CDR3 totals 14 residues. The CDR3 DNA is TGTGCCAGCAGCCAAGCAGGGAGGGCCACTGAAGCTTTCTTT. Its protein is CASSQAGRATEAFF. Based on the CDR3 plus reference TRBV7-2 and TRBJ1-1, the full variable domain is GAGVSQSPSNKVTEKGKDVELRCDPISGHTALYWYRQSLGQGLEFLIYFQGNSAPDKSGLPSDRFSAERTGGSVSTLTIQRTQQEDSAVYLCASSQAGRATEAFFGQGTRLTVV.

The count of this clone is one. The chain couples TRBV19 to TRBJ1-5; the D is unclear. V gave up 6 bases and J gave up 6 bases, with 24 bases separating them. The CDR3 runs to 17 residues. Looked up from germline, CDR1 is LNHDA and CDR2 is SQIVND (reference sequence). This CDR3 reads CASRSPLSRAARQPQHF. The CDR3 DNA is TGTGCCAGTAGATCCCCCCTCAGCCGTGCAGCTCGTCAGCCCCAGCATTTT.

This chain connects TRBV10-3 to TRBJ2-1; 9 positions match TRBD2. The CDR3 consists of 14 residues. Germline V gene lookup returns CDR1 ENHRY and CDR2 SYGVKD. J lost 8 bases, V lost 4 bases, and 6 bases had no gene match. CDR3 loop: CAISAGTSLDEQFF. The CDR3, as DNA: TGTGCCATCAGTGCAGGGACTAGCCTGGATGAGCAGTTCTTC.

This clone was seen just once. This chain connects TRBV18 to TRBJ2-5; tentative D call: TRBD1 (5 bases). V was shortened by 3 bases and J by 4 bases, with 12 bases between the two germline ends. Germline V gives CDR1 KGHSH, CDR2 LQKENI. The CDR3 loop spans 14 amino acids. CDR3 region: CASSPSRVGETQYF. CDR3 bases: TGTGCCAGCTCACCTTCCAGGGTTGGAGAGACCCAGTACTTC.

In nucleotides, the CDR3 is TGTGCCAGCAGTTACTCGGACAGGCCTTTGAACACTGAAGCTTTCTTT. Amino acids: CASSYSDRPLNTEAFF. This chain joins TRBV6-5 and TRBJ1-1; TRBD1 matches 7 bases. The germline V gene has CDR1 MNHEY and CDR2 SVGAGI. The CDR3 runs to 16 residues. J was trimmed by 0 bases and V by 0 bases; bases with no gene match: 4.

The CDR3 DNA reads as TGTGCCAGCACCAAACTAGGGTGGCAGGGCATCCCACCCCTCCACTTT. It translates to CASTKLGWQGIPPLHF. V is TRBV28 and J is TRBJ1-6, with a possible D match to TRBD1 (5 bases). The CDR3 is 16 residues long. Looked up from germline, CDR1 is MDHEN and CDR2 is SYDVKM. V lost 7 bases, J lost 11 bases, and 24 bases lay in between. Complete variable domain (other parts from reference TRBV28 and TRBJ1-6): DVKVTQSSRYLVKRTGEKVFLECVQDMDHENMFWYRQDPGLGLRLIYFSYDVKMKEKGDIPEGYSVSREKKERFSLILESASTNQTSMYLCASTKLGWQGIPPLHFGNGTRLTVT.